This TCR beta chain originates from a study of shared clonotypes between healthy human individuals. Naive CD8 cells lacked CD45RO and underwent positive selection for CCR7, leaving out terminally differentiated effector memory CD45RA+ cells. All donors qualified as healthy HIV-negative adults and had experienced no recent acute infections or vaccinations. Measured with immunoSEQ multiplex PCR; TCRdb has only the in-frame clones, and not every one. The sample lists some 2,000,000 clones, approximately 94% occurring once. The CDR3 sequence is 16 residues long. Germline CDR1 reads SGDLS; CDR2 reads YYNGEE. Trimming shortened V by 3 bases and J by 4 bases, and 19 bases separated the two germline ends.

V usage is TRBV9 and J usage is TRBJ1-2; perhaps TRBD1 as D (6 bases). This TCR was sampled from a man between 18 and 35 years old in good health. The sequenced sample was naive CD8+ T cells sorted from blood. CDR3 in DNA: TGTGCCAGCAGCGGATGGGGGCAGGGAAATAGCTATGGCTACACCTTC. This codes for CASSGWGQGNSYGYTF.